Listed below are T cell receptor beta chains from one sample, sequenced in a study of cytomegalovirus exposure and HLA in healthy donors. Libraries were prepared by immunoSEQ multiplex PCR; TCRdb keeps only in-frame clonotypes and omits some of them. The profile shows roughly 120,000 clones, around 70% of them singletons. Sequenced material: PBMCs. The receptors shown here come from a woman younger than 30 in good health and CMV-seronegative. Each CDR3 is given with its conserved first and last residue. Each record gives: D gene, clone size, J gene, V gene, CDR3 DNA, CDR3 protein. A D gene is named only where the DNA matches it firmly. Clone size is shown for a subset of rows, as once, few, many or a class of expanded clone.

>-|-|TRBJ2-5|TRBV10-2
TGCGCCAGCAGTGCAGGGGCGAGGGAGACCCAGTACTTC
CASSAGARETQYF
>TRBD1|-|TRBJ1-2|TRBV7-2
TGTGCCAGCAGCCAAGGACAGGGGGTTAGCTATGGCTACACCTTC
CASSQGQGVSYGYTF
>-|-|TRBJ2-3|TRBV7-6
TGTGCCAGCAGCTCAGACCCCTTAGCCCCCACTAGCACAGATACGCAGTATTTT
CASSSDPLAPTSTDTQYF
>TRBD1|few|TRBJ1-1|TRBV2
TGTGCCAGCAGTAAATATCAGGGGGCTACTGAAGCTTTCTTT
CASSKYQGATEAFF
>TRBD1|-|TRBJ1-6|TRBV7-8
TGTGCCAGCAGCCAAACAGGGGAGAGCTCACCCCTCCACTTT
CASSQTGESSPLHF
>-|-|TRBJ2-1|TRBV5-1
TGCGCCAGCAGCCCCGACTCGTACAATGAGCAGTTCTTC
CASSPDSYNEQFF
>TRBD1|-|TRBJ1-1|TRBV5-5
TGTGCCAGCAGCCGTAATAACAGGGGCCCGAACACTGAAGCTTTCTTT
CASSRNNRGPNTEAFF
>-|-|TRBJ1-1|TRBV6-5
TGTGCCAGCAGACGCCTTAGTCACTCGGGTACTGAAGCTTTCTTT
CASRRLSHSGTEAFF
>TRBD1|few|TRBJ1-5|TRBV28
TGTGCCAGCAGTTACGTGGGACAGGGGGCCAATCAGCCCCAGCATTTT
CASSYVGQGANQPQHF
>-|-|TRBJ1-4|TRBV2
TGTGCCAGCGCCGGCTCGGGTGAAAAACTGTTTTTT
CASAGSGEKLFF
>-|-|TRBJ2-7|TRBV15
TGTGCCACCAGCAGAGGCTCCGGGGCCTACGAGCAGTACTTC
CATSRGSGAYEQYF
>-|-|TRBJ1-1|TRBV5-1
TGCGCCAGCAGCTGGCGAGGGTCGGGGAACACTGAAGCTTTCTTT
CASSWRGSGNTEAFF
>-|-|TRBJ2-6|TRBV29-1
TGCAGCGCCTCACTCTCTGGGGCCAACGTCCTGACTTTC
CSASLSGANVLTF
>-|-|TRBJ2-7|TRBV5-1
TGCGCCAGCAGCCCCGAGGGCAGAACCTACGAGCAGTACTTC
CASSPEGRTYEQYF
>TRBD1|-|TRBJ2-7|TRBV6-1
TGTGCCAGCAGGGGAAGGGACAGGGATTTCTACGAGCAGTACTTC
CASRGRDRDFYEQYF
>TRBD1|-|TRBJ2-7|TRBV13
TGTGCCAGCAGCTCCCGATGGACAGGGACCAGCGAGCAGTACTTC
CASSSRWTGTSEQYF
>-|few|TRBJ1-5|TRBV5-6
TGTGCCAGCAGCTTTGGGAGATTCAATCAGCCCCAGCATTTT
CASSFGRFNQPQHF